The 3 T cell receptor beta chains presented below share a single source sample, sequenced in a study of OX40 agonist ivuxolimab in advanced cancers. TCRdb's table, derived via immunoSEQ multiplex PCR, lists solely in-frame clones and lacks some. The data show about 59,000 clones, 87% seen once. The material sequenced was CD4+ or CD8+ T cells sorted from blood, taken in a trial of the OX40 agonist ivuxolimab. The origin of the receptors is an adult with an advanced solid tumor such as melanoma, head and neck, liver or kidney cancer.

This chain joins TRBV5-1 and TRBJ1-4, with D possibly TRBD1 on 6 matching bases. Trimming took 0 bases from V and 8 from J, leaving 14 bases between them. The CDR3 spans 15 residues. CDR1 and CDR2 (germline): SGHRS, YFSETQ. The CDR3 is CASSLDRGRGEKLFF. The CDR3 DNA sequence: TGCGCCAGCAGCTTGGATCGGGGGCGAGGAGAAAAACTGTTTTTT.

The chain couples TRBV28 to TRBJ1-2; 7 bases map to TRBD1. J lost 12 bases, V lost 5 bases, and 12 bases had no gene match. Per germline, CDR1 MDHEN and CDR2 SYDVKM. This CDR3 has 13 residues. The chain's CDR3 is CASSAPSTGYHTF. The CDR3 nucleotides are TGTGCCAGCAGTGCCCCTTCGACAGGGTACCACACCTTC.

The chain combines TRBV1 with TRBJ2-7; the D call of TRBD2 is as the table states it, not checked on the DNA. TRBV1 is a documented pseudogene. The length of the CDR3 is 18 residues. In nucleotides, the CDR3 is TGCACCAGCAGCCGGACCGGGACTAGCGGGGGACCATCCTACGAGCAGTACTTC. Translation: CTSSRTGTSGGPSYEQYF.